This TCR beta chain was identified during a study of T cell responses to AZD1222 COVID-19 vaccine. Whole-study findings and limits: Sampled repertoires all dated from after the peak T cell response.

The protocol was immunoSEQ multiplex PCR, while the TCRdb copy is restricted to in-frame clones and leaves out a portion. The sample has around 140,000 clones, 90% to 95% seen once. In germline, CDR1 is LNHNV, CDR2 YYDKDF (reference sequence). Trimming removed 0 bases from V and 6 bases from J, with 17 bases in between. The CDR3 has 16 residues. As to this clone: The antigen remains undetermined.

The sequencing used peripheral blood, collected on day 0 of AZD1222 vaccination. The chain combines TRBV15 with TRBJ1-2; D may be TRBD1 (5 bases). This sequence originates from an adult in good health. This chain's CDR3 is CATSRDPGRVANGYTF. The CDR3 coding sequence is TGTGCCACCAGCAGAGATCCAGGCAGGGTTGCGAATGGCTACACCTTC.